The sequence of this T cell receptor beta chain was determined in a study of blood T cell repertoires in COVID-19. For the study at large: Acute and convalescent COVID-19 specimens originated in the United States, Italy and Spain. PBMCs, B-cell-depleted T cells, or T cells provided the cDNA or gDNA that made up the material.

Produced via immunoSEQ multiplex PCR; TCRdb's table is partial and in-frame only. The table has 51,000 or so clones, 70% to 90% seen once. This CDR3 contains 16 residues. Germline CDR1 and CDR2: SGHNT and YYREEE (reference sequence). The trim removed 1 base at V and 4 bases at J, leaving 8 bases unmatched. The rearrangement uses TRBV5-4 and TRBJ2-1; the match to TRBD1 covers 7 bases. This receptor was obtained from a man older than 75 with acute or convalescent COVID-19. Material: peripheral blood. Here the CDR3 DNA reads TGTGCCAGCAGCTTGACCGGGACAGTGTCGTACAATGAGCAGTTCTTC. Translated, it gives CASSLTGTVSYNEQFF.